One and the same sample provided the 29 T cell receptor beta chains below, sequenced in a study of cytomegalovirus exposure and HLA in healthy donors. The method was immunoSEQ multiplex PCR; TCRdb's version includes in-frame clones alone and lacks a portion of them. The sample holds 100,000 to 150,000 clones, roughly 94% seen once. Sample: PBMCs. The receptors here all came from a woman aged 18-29 years in good health and CMV-seronegative.

This clone has more than one count but fewer than ten. The chain links TRBV7-3 to TRBJ2-2; 7 bases agree with TRBD2. The CDR3 runs 14 residues. Trimming removed 5 bases from V and 3 bases from J; junction bases left unmatched: 3. The germline V gene has CDR1 SGHTA and CDR2 FQGTGA. CDR3 nucleotides: TGTGCCAGCAGCGCGGGAGCATACACCGGGGAGCTGTTTTTT. It translates to CASSAGAYTGELFF.

The CDR3 sequence: CASSRGLSYEQYF. The CDR3 DNA reads TGTGCCAGCAGCCGTGGCCTCTCCTACGAGCAGTACTTC. This chain joins TRBV9 and TRBJ2-7; no definite D call. CDR1 is SGDLS and CDR2 is YYNGEE in the germline V gene. The CDR3 has 13 residues. V was pared by 4 bases and J by 0 bases, with 8 bases between.

The CDR3, as DNA: TGCAGTGCGCCTCCCGGGACTGAAGCTTTCTTT. Residues: CSAPPGTEAFF. J is TRBJ1-1 and V is TRBV20-1, with D unresolved. This CDR3 contains 11 residues. Trimming left V 6 bases short and J 5 bases short, with 10 bases between. Germline V lookup: CDR1 DFQATT, CDR2 SNEGSKA (reference sequence).

The genes are TRBV28 and TRBJ1-1, with a possible D match to TRBD1 (5 bases). The CDR3 has 14 residues. The V end was cut by 5 bases, the J end by 2 bases, with 12 bases between. The germline V gene encodes CDR1 MDHEN and CDR2 SYDVKM. The CDR3 reads CASSRTDSNTEAFF. In DNA, the CDR3 is TGTGCCAGCAGTAGAACCGACAGCAACACTGAAGCTTTCTTT.

The chain links TRBV5-1 to TRBJ2-1; 11 positions match TRBD2. The V gene's germline CDR1 is SGHRS and CDR2 YFSETQ. The CDR3 is 16 residues long. Trimming cost V 5 bases and J 0 bases; bases outside gene matches: 4. CDR3 sequence (DNA): TGCGCCAGCAGGCGTACTAGCGGGGGCTCCTACAATGAGCAGTTCTTC. This encodes CASRRTSGGSYNEQFF.

V usage is TRBV27 and J usage is TRBJ1-3, with D tentatively TRBD1 (5 bases). V lost 8 bases, J lost 0 bases, and 11 bases lay in between. The CDR3 length is 14 residues. Germline V lookup: CDR1 MNHEY, CDR2 SMNVEV (reference sequence). CDR3 sequence reads: CASGGGSSGNTIYF. Here the CDR3 DNA reads TGTGCCAGCGGTGGGGGGAGCTCTGGAAACACCATATATTTT.

The chain employs TRBV5-6 and TRBJ2-3, with D tentatively TRBD1 (6 bases). Per germline, CDR1 SGHDT and CDR2 YYEEEE. With 0 bases removed from V and 6 bases from J, the gap between germline ends came to 17 bases. This CDR3 has 16 residues. In nucleotides, the CDR3 is TGTGCCAGCAGCTTGGCCCTCCCAGGGGTAGGGGATACGCAGTATTTT. It yields the protein CASSLALPGVGDTQYF.

The chain links TRBV5-1 to TRBJ1-1; the D gene is possibly TRBD1 (5 bases). Between the trimmed V and J ends, which lost 0 bases and 3 bases, there was a span of 9 bases. The CDR3 contains 14 residues. Germline CDR1 is SGHRS and CDR2 is YFSETQ. The DNA of the CDR3 is TGCGCCAGCAGCTTGGACTGGGGCGACACTGAAGCTTTCTTT. Protein sequence: CASSLDWGDTEAFF.

This chain uses TRBV5-1 with TRBJ1-2; 7 nucleotides line up with TRBD1. The germline V gene has CDR1 SGHRS and CDR2 YFSETQ. CDR3 length: 14 amino acids. Trimming at V came to 1 base and at J to 2 bases, leaving 2 bases not matched to a gene. The DNA for the CDR3 is TGCGCCAGCAGCTTGTGGGGACAGAACTATGGCTACACCTTC. It translates to CASSLWGQNYGYTF.

J is TRBJ1-1 and V is TRBV5-4; tentatively, D is TRBD1 (6 bases). The CDR3 loop spans 11 amino acids. V lost 4 bases and J lost 9, with 10 bases in between. Germline-derived CDR1 and CDR2 are SGHNT and YYREEE (reference sequence). Written as DNA, the CDR3 is TGTGCCAGCAGCGCAGGGGTGAAAGCTTTCTTT. Translation gives CASSAGVKAFF.

The genes are TRBV11-2 and TRBJ1-4; a weak D match, TRBD1 (5 bases). The germline V gene encodes CDR1 SGHAT and CDR2 FQNNGV. The CDR3 runs 15 residues. Trimming cost V 0 bases and J 4 bases, with 9 bases left between them. The CDR3 reads CASSLETALNEKLFF. CDR3 coding DNA: TGTGCCAGCAGCTTAGAGACAGCGCTTAATGAAAAACTGTTTTTT.

The CDR3 sequence: CASSARMGQGDYGYTF. For the CDR3, the DNA is TGTGCCAGCAGCGCCCGTATGGGACAGGGCGACTATGGCTACACCTTC. The gene calls are TRBV9 and TRBJ1-2; 9 bases are shared with TRBD1. The CDR3 totals 16 residues. From germline, CDR1 is SGDLS and CDR2 YYNGEE. Losses at the gene ends were 3 bases for V and 3 bases for J; bases not matched to a gene: 9.

The rearrangement uses TRBV4-1 and TRBJ2-7; possibly TRBD2 for D (5 bases). Germline lookup yields CDR1 MGHRA and CDR2 YSYEKL. CDR3 length equals 15 residues. Trimming cost V 0 bases and J 2 bases, with 11 bases left between them. The CDR3 here is CASSQDQLGAYEQYF. CDR3 nucleotides: TGCGCCAGCAGCCAAGATCAACTCGGGGCCTACGAGCAGTACTTC.

The chain combines TRBV7-6 with TRBJ2-1, with D unclear. V lost 3 bases to trimming and J lost 6 bases, with 18 bases between them. Germline V CDR1 and CDR2: SGHVS, FNYEAQ. This CDR3 region has 16 residues. DNA for the CDR3: TGTGCCAGCAGCTTCCCCTCAGATCCAGCGCCCAATGAGCAGTTCTTC. Translating gives CASSFPSDPAPNEQFF. Using reference TRBV7-6 and TRBJ2-1 for the parts outside the CDR3, the full variable domain is GAGVSQSPRYKVTKRGQDVALRCDPISGHVSLYWYRQALGQGPEFLTYFNYEAQQDKSGLPNDRFSAERPEGSISTLTIQRTEQRDSAMYRCASSFPSDPAPNEQFFGPGTRLTVL.

This chain joins TRBV10-3 and TRBJ2-7; 12 bases are a match to TRBD2. The CDR3 is made up of 14 amino acids. Germline values: CDR1 ENHRY, CDR2 SYGVKD. V lost 4 bases, J lost 5 bases, and 3 bases stayed unmatched. CDR3 residues: CAISVTSGSNEQYF. The CDR3 coding sequence is TGTGCCATCAGTGTGACTAGCGGGAGCAACGAGCAGTACTTC.

J is TRBJ2-1 and V is TRBV7-8; D is perhaps TRBD1 (6 bases). V lost 5 bases and J 5 bases, leaving 16 bases between the germline ends. Germline CDR1 SGHVS, CDR2 FQNEAQ. CDR3 length equals 15 residues. CDR3 nucleotides: TGTGCCAGCAGCCCGAGGGACATGGTAAACAATGAGCAGTTCTTC. Translated: CASSPRDMVNNEQFF.

The V gene is TRBV6-5, the J gene TRBJ1-1; 7 bases are shared with TRBD1. With 4 bases clipped from V and 6 bases from J, the junction kept 5 bases outside the gene matches. The germline V gene encodes CDR1 MNHEY and CDR2 SVGAGI. The CDR3 consists of 13 residues. CDR3 DNA: TGTGCCAGCAGTTTACAGGGGTTCGCTGAAGCTTTCTTT. This sequence encodes CASSLQGFAEAFF.

V gene TRBV6-5 combines with J gene TRBJ1-1; 9 bases match TRBD1. V was pared by 1 base and J by 4 bases, with 4 bases of the junction left unmatched. The CDR3 totals 15 residues. CDR1 is MNHEY, CDR2 SVGAGI, per germline. CDR3 amino acids: CASSYFKTGGTEAFF. Written as DNA, the CDR3 is TGTGCCAGCAGTTACTTCAAGACAGGGGGCACTGAAGCTTTCTTT.

This clone was observed once. V is TRBV7-6 and J is TRBJ1-3; 7 bases match TRBD1. Germline values: CDR1 SGHVS, CDR2 FNYEAQ. Unmatched junction bases numbered 10, after V lost 5 bases and J lost 0 bases. The CDR3 extends over 17 amino acids. The CDR3 region is CASSTTHGTDSGNTIYF. The CDR3 nucleotides are TGTGCCAGCAGCACTACGCACGGGACAGACTCTGGAAACACCATATATTTT.

The chain links TRBV10-3 to TRBJ2-1, with 8 bases identical to TRBD2. The CDR3 consists of 13 residues. V lost 7 bases to trimming and J lost 4 bases; unmatched junction nucleotides: 3. Per the germline V gene, CDR1 is ENHRY and CDR2 is SYGVKD. The CDR3 coding sequence is TGTGCCATCACAGCGGGGGCATACAATGAGCAGTTCTTC. Protein sequence: CAITAGAYNEQFF.

V gene TRBV10-1 combines with J gene TRBJ2-6; 8 bases agree with TRBD1. The CDR3 totals 18 residues. Germline V lookup: CDR1 WNHNN, CDR2 SYGVQD (reference sequence). V trimming: 7 bases; J trimming: 0 bases; junction bases outside the gene matches: 11. This CDR3 is CASMVGQGANSGANVLTF. DNA of the CDR3: TGCGCCAGCATGGTGGGTCAGGGGGCCAACTCTGGGGCCAACGTCCTGACTTTC.

J is TRBJ1-6 and V is TRBV11-1; D gene unclear. From germline, CDR1 is SGHAT and CDR2 FQDESV (reference sequence). CDR3 length: 14 amino acids. V was shortened by 3 bases and J by 6 bases, with 9 bases between the two germline ends. The CDR3 sequence: CASSFDQFNSPLHF. In DNA, the CDR3 is TGTGCCAGCAGCTTCGATCAGTTTAATTCACCCCTCCACTTT.

This chain connects TRBV7-2 to TRBJ2-6; D ambiguous. Trimming removed 3 bases at V and 1 base at J, with 7 bases between. The CDR3 contains 15 residues. The germline V gene has CDR1 SGHTA and CDR2 FQGNSA. Here the CDR3 reads CASSFFLSGANVLTF. CDR3 coding DNA: TGTGCCAGCAGCTTTTTCCTGTCTGGGGCCAACGTCCTGACTTTC.

J is TRBJ1-5 and V is TRBV7-2, with a tentative D call TRBD1 (5 bases). The length of the CDR3 is 17 residues. Germline CDR1 and CDR2: SGHTA and FQGNSA. V gave up 3 bases and J gave up 3 bases, with 18 bases separating them. CDR3 amino acids: CASSLRGGRDFNQPQHF. DNA for the CDR3: TGTGCCAGCAGCTTGAGGGGCGGGAGAGACTTCAATCAGCCCCAGCATTTT.

The V call is TRBV4-1, the J call TRBJ2-7; tentative D call: TRBD1 (6 bases). With 2 bases removed from V and 3 bases from J, the gap between germline ends came to 11 bases. Germline loops: CDR1 MGHRA, CDR2 YSYEKL. This CDR3 comprises 14 residues. This chain's CDR3 is CASSQPRDNYEQYF. CDR3 in DNA: TGCGCCAGCAGCCAACCCCGGGACAACTACGAGCAGTACTTC.

This chain connects TRBV28 to TRBJ1-1; 9 bases are shared with TRBD1. V dropped 2 bases and J dropped 6; count of bases not matched to a gene: 4. The CDR3 loop spans 14 amino acids. Germline V gives CDR1 MDHEN, CDR2 SYDVKM. In DNA, the CDR3 is TGTGCCAGCAGTTTAGGGGGACAGGGATCTGAAGCTTTCTTT. It codes for CASSLGGQGSEAFF.

This rearrangement joins TRBV7-9 to TRBJ2-3; 7 positions match TRBD2. This CDR3 is 15 amino acids long. J lost 2 bases, V lost 6 bases, and 8 bases had no gene match. Germline V lookup: CDR1 SEHNR, CDR2 FQNEAQ (reference sequence). The CDR3 spells CASSLSGLNTDTQYF. For the CDR3, the DNA is TGTGCCAGCAGTCTTAGCGGGCTCAACACAGATACGCAGTATTTT.

The sample holds one count of this clone. The rearrangement joins TRBV29-1 to TRBJ1-4; TRBD1 is a possible D gene (6 bases). This CDR3 is built from 14 residues. Germline loops: CDR1 SQVTM, CDR2 ANQGSEA. The germline V and J ends were trimmed by 4 bases and 7 bases, with 16 bases remaining between them. CDR3 protein: CSVAGGASGEKLFF. CDR3 sequence (DNA): TGCAGCGTTGCCGGGGGGGCATCGGGTGAAAAACTGTTTTTT.

The rearrangement joins TRBV2 to TRBJ2-7; a possible D gene is TRBD1 (5 bases). Germline V CDR1 and CDR2: SNHLY, FYNNEI. V lost 7 bases and J 0 bases, leaving 13 bases between the germline ends. This CDR3 comprises 14 residues. The CDR3 reads CASNQGRDSYEQYF. CDR3 nucleotides: TGTGCCAGCAACCAGGGTAGGGACTCCTACGAGCAGTACTTC. The full variable domain, rest sourced from reference TRBV2 and TRBJ2-7, is EPEVTQTPSHQVTQMGQEVILRCVPISNHLYFYWYRQILGQKVEFLVSFYNNEISEKSEIFDDQFSVERPDGSNFTLKIRSTKLEDSAMYFCASNQGRDSYEQYFGPGTRLTVT.